The T cell receptor (beta chain) described here comes from a study of human T cells and chemical hapten exposure. The time point here: patch test 3, about 24 weeks after DPC sensitization. Regarding treatment: therapeutic diphenylcyclopropenone sensitization with weekly scalp DPC. Unfractionated whole blood served as the source for total RNA extraction. The germline gives CDR1 SGHTA, CDR2 FQGNSA. The germline V and J ends were trimmed by 2 bases and 8 bases, with 18 bases remaining between them. The CDR3 consists of 15 residues. Only a few counts were recorded for this clonotype. TCRdb reanalysed the RACE reads using MiXCR and keeps one entry per CDR3 protein. The sample has roughly 200,000 distinct CDR3 sequences; under 30% are singletons.

The V gene is TRBV7-2, the J gene TRBJ1-1, with D tentatively TRBD1 (5 bases). This material consisted of whole blood, taken in connection with sensitization to the hapten diphenylcyclopropenone (DPC). This sequence was found in a woman aged 40 to 50 with alopecia areata. Some clones in this sample may be carry-over from other donors' samples. The chain's CDR3 is CASSLLGTTGREAFF. The CDR3 DNA reads as TGTGCCAGCAGCTTATTGGGAACGACGGGACGCGAAGCTTTCTTT.